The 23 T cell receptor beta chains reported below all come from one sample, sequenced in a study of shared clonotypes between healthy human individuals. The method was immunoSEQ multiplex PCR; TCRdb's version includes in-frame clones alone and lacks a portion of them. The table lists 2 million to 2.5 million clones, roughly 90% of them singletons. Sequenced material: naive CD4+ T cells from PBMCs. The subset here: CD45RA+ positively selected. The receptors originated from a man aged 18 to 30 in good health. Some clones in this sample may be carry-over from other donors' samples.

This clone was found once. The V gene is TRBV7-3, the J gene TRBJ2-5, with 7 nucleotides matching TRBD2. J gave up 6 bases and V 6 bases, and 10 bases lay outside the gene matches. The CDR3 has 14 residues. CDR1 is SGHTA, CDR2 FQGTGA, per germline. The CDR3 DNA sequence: TGTGCCAGCAGTATGGGCGGGGGTCTGAAGACCCAGTACTTC. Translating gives CASSMGGGLKTQYF.

The CDR3 DNA reads as TGTGCCAGCAGTGATGGTTCAGGGAATCAGCCCCAGCATTTT. Translation: CASSDGSGNQPQHF. The J gene is TRBJ1-5, the V gene TRBV2, with a weak D call TRBD1 (5 bases). The CDR3 totals 14 residues. Trimming left V 3 bases short and J 4 bases short, with 10 bases between. Per germline, CDR1 SNHLY and CDR2 FYNNEI.

CDR3 coding DNA: TGTGCCAGCAGCCCGAGACTAGCGGGAAACAATGAGCAGTTCTTC. Residues: CASSPRLAGNNEQFF. The rearrangement links TRBV11-3 to TRBJ2-1; 11 bases line up with TRBD2. The J segment lost 5 bases and the V segment lost 5 bases, leaving 5 bases of the junction unmatched. Per the germline V gene, CDR1 is SGHNT and CDR2 is YENEEA. This CDR3 is built from 15 residues.

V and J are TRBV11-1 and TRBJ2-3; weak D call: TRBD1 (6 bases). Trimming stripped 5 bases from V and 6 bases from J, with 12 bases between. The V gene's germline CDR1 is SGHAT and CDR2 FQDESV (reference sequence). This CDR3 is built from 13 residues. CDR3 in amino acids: CASSVDRSDTQYF. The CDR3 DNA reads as TGTGCCAGCAGCGTCGACAGGTCGGATACGCAGTATTTT.

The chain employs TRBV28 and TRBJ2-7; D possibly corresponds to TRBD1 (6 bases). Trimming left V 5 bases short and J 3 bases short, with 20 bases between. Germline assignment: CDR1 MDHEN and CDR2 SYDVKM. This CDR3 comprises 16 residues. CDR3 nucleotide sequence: TGTGCCAGCAGTGCCCAGGGGCCAGGACGACACTACGAGCAGTACTTC. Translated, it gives CASSAQGPGRHYEQYF.

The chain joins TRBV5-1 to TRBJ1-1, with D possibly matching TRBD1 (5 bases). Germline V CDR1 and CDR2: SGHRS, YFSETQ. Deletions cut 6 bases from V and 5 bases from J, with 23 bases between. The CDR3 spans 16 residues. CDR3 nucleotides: TGCGCCAGCACCATCGGGCAGGGACTCGGTTTGACTGAAGCTTTCTTT. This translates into CASTIGQGLGLTEAFF.

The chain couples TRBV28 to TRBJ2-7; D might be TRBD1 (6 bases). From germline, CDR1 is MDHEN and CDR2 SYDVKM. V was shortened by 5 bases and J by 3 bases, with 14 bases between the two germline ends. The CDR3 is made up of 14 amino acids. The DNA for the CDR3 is TGTGCCAGCAGTCCGACAGGAGATAGCTACGAGCAGTACTTC. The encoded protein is CASSPTGDSYEQYF.

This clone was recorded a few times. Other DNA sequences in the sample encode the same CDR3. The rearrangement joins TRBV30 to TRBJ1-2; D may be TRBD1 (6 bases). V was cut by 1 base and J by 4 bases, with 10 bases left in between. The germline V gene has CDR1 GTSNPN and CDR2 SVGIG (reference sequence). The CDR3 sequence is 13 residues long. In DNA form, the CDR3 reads TGTGCCTGGAGTGCAGACAGGTCCTATGGCTACACCTTC. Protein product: CAWSADRSYGYTF. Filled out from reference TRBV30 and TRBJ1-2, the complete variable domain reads SQTIHQWPATLVQPVGSPLSLECTVEGTSNPNLYWYRQAAGRGLQLLFYSVGIGQISSEVPQNLSASRPQDRQFILSSKKLLLSDSGFYLCAWSADRSYGYTFGSGTRLTVV.

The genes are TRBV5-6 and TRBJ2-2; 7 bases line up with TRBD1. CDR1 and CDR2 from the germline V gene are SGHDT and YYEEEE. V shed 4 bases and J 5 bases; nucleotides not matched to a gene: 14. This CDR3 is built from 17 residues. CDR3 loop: CASSQTTTGDGTGELFF. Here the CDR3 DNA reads TGTGCCAGCAGCCAAACAACCACAGGGGATGGGACCGGGGAGCTGTTTTTT.

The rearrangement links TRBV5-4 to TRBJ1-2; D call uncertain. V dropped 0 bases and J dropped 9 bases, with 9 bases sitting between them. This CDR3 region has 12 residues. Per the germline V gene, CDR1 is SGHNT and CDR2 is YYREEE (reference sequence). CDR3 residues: CASSLARQSYTF. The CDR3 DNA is TGTGCCAGCAGCTTGGCCCGCCAAAGCTACACCTTC.

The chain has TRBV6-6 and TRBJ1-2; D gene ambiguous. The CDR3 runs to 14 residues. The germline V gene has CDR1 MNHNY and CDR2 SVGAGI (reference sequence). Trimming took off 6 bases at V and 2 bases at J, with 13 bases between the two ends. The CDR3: CASSPLRGNYGYTF. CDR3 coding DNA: TGTGCCAGCAGCCCCCTGCGAGGGAACTATGGCTACACCTTC.

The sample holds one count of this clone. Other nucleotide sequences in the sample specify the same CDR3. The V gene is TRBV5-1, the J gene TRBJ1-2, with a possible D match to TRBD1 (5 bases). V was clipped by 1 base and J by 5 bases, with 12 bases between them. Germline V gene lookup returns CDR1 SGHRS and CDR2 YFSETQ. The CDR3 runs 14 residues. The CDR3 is CASSLQGSGYGYTF. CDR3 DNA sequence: TGCGCCAGCAGCTTGCAGGGCTCCGGGTATGGCTACACCTTC.

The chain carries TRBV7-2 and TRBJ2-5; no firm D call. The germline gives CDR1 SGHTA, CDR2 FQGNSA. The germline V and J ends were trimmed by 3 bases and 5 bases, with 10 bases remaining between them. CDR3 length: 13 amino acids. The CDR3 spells CASSFSVGETQYF. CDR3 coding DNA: TGTGCCAGCAGCTTCAGTGTGGGGGAGACCCAGTACTTC.

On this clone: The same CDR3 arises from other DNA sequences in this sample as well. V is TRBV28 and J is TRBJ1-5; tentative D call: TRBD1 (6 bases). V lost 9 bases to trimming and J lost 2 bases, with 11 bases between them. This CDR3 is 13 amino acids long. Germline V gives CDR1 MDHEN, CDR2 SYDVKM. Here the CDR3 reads CASTPGGNQPQHF. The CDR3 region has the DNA TGTGCCAGTACCCCAGGGGGCAATCAGCCCCAGCATTTT.

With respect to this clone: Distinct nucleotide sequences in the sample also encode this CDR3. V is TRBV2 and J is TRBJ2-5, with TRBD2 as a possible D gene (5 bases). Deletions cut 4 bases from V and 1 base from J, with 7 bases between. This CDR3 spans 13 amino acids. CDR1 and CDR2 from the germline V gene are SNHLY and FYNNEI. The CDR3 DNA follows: TGTGCCAGCAGTGGGACTTCCCAAGAGACCCAGTACTTC. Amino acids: CASSGTSQETQYF. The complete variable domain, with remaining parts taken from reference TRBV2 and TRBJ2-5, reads EPEVTQTPSHQVTQMGQEVILRCVPISNHLYFYWYRQILGQKVEFLVSFYNNEISEKSEIFDDQFSVERPDGSNFTLKIRSTKLEDSAMYFCASSGTSQETQYFGPGTRLLVL.

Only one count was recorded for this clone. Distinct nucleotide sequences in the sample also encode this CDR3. Here the CDR3 DNA reads TGTGCCAGCTCACCCTCTGGGGACAATCAGCCCCAGCATTTT. Translation gives CASSPSGDNQPQHF. The V and J genes are TRBV18 and TRBJ1-5; D gene uncertain. This CDR3 spans 14 amino acids. V was shortened by 3 bases and J by 3 bases, with 9 bases between the two germline ends. Germline values: CDR1 KGHSH, CDR2 LQKENI.

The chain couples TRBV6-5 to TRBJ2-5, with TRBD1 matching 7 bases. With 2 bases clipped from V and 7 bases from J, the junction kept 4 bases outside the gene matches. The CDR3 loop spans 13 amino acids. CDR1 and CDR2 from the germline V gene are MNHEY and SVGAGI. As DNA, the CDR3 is TGTGCCAGCAGTTACGGACAGGCTACGACCCAGTACTTC. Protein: CASSYGQATTQYF.

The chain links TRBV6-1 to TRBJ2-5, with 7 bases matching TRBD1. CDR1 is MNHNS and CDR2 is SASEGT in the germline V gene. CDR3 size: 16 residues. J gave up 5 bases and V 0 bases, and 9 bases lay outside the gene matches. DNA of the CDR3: TGTGCCAGCAGTGAAGCACCGACAGGGTTAAGTGAGACCCAGTACTTC. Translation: CASSEAPTGLSETQYF.

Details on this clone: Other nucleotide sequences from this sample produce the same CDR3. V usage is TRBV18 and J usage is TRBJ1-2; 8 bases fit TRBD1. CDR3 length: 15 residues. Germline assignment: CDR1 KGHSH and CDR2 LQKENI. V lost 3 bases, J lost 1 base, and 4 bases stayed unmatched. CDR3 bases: TGTGCCAGCTCACCTGGGACAGGAAGTAACTATGGCTACACCTTC. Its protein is CASSPGTGSNYGYTF. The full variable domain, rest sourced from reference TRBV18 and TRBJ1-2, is NAGVMQNPRHLVRRRGQEARLRCSPMKGHSHVYWYRQLPEEGLKFMVYLQKENIIDESGMPKERFSAEFPKEGPSILRIQQVVRGDSAAYFCASSPGTGSNYGYTFGSGTRLTVV.

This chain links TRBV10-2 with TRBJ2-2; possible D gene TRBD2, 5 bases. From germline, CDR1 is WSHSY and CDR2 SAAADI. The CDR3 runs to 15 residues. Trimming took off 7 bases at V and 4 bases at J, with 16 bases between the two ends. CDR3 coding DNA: TGCGCCAGCATGGATCTGAGGGTGGGCACCGGGGAGCTGTTTTTT. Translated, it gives CASMDLRVGTGELFF.

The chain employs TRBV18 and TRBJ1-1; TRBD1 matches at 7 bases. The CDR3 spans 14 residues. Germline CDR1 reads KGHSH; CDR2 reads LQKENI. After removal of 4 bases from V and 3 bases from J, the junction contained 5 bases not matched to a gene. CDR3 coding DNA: TGTGCCAGCTCACACAACAGGGGTGACACTGAAGCTTTCTTT. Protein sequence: CASSHNRGDTEAFF.

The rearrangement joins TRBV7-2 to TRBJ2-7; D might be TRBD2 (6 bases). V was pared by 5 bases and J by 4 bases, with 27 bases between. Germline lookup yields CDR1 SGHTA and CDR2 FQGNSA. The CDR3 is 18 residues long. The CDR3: CASSQLTPSTAGPYEQYF. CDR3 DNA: TGTGCCAGCAGCCAGCTTACACCTTCTACGGCGGGACCGTACGAGCAGTACTTC.

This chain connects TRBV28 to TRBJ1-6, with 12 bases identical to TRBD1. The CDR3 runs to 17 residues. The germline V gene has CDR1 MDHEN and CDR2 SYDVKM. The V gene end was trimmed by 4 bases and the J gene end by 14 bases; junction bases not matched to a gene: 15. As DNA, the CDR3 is TGTGCCAGCAGTTACCTCCAATCCGGGACAGGGGGCTTCACCCTCCACTTT. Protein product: CASSYLQSGTGGFTLHF.